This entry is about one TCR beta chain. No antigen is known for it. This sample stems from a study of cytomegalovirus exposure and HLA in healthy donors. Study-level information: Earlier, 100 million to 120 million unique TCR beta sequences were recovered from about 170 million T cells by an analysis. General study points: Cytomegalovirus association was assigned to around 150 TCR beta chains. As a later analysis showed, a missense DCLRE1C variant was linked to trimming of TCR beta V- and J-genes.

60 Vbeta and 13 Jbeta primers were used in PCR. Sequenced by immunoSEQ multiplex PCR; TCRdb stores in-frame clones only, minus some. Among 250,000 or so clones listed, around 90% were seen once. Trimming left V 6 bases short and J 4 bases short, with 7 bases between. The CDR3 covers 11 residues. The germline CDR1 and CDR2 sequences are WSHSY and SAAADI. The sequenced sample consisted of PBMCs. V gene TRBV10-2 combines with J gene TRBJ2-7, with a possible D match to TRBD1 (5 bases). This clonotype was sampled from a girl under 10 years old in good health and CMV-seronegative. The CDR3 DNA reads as TGCGCCAGCAGAGGGGCATACGAGCAGTACTTC. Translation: CASRGAYEQYF.